The rows below give T cell receptor beta chains drawn from one sample of a study of patients and donors after allogeneic stem cell transplantation. Each CDR3 protein is one row after TCRdb ran MiXCR on the RT-PCR reads. This table has approximately 170,000 distinct CDR3 sequences, 24% appearing once. Sequenced material: blood, either unsorted or a sorted T cell fraction (not recorded which). These receptors all come from a human donor who was either an allogeneic HSCT recipient or a stem cell or donor lymphocyte infusion donor (not recorded which). It is not recorded whose cells these are; they may come from a transplant donor. CDR3s include the opening cysteine and the closing phenylalanine or tryptophan. The order of the fields is V gene, J gene, CDR3 protein.

TRBV5-1	TRBJ1-1	CASSTGQGGFDTEAFF
TRBV5-8	TRBJ1-2	CASSLRGVGYTF
TRBV5-1	TRBJ2-1	CASSTSGVGEQFF
TRBV5-5	TRBJ1-2	CASSFETSYGNTF
TRBV29-1	TRBJ1-4	CSASTGGNEKLFF
TRBV18	TRBJ1-2	CASSPSWTEYYGYTF
TRBV4-3	TRBJ2-5	CASSQDLRGQETQYF
TRBV5-5	TRBJ2-3	CASSWPERTDTQYF
TRBV4-1	TRBJ2-1	CASSPDPAYNEQFF
TRBV12-3/TRBV12-4	TRBJ2-5	CASTGGWETQYF
TRBV12-3/TRBV12-4	TRBJ2-1	CATAKAGAYNEQFF
TRBV19	TRBJ1-2	CASSPQDSGYTF
TRBV4-1	TRBJ2-5	CASSPGQGLETQYF
TRBV4-3	TRBJ2-2	CASSQPPIANTGELFF